Listed below are T cell receptor beta chains from one sample, sequenced in a study of tumor and adjacent non-tumor tissue in lung cancer. TCRdb reanalysed the multiplex PCR reads using MiXCR and keeps one entry per CDR3 protein. The table shows fewer than 85,000 distinct CDR3 sequences, with over 75% occurring only once. The sample comprised lung tumor tissue. The receptors were gathered from a woman in her fifties or sixties with non-small cell lung cancer. Both conserved end residues are part of each CDR3. A D gene is named only where the DNA matches it firmly. Where a row states a size, it is once, few, many or the class of an expanded clone; other rows omit it.

TRBJ2-7 - - TRBV20-1 CSVRIAVGTHEQYF TGCAGTGTCCGTATAGCCGTTGGTACGCACGAGCAGTACTTC
TRBJ2-7 - few TRBV12-3/TRBV12-4 CVSSFSTSLVEQYF TGTGTCAGCAGTTTTTCGACAAGTCTGGTGGAGCAGTACTTC
TRBJ2-7 - once TRBV20-1 CNARPIERLPYEQYF TGCAATGCTAGACCAATCGAGCGACTCCCCTACGAGCAGTACTTC
TRBJ1-1 - - TRBV10-3 CAISESDLGLETFF TGTGCCATCAGTGAGTCGGACCTGGGGCTGGAGACTTTCTTT
TRBJ1-1 - - TRBV6-2/TRBV6-3 CVSEGGNTEVFF TGTGTCAGCGAAGGAGGGAACACTGAAGTTTTCTTT
TRBJ2-1 - many TRBV12-3/TRBV12-4 CASRLSSDEQFF TGTGCCAGCAGGCTATCTAGCGATGAGCAGTTCTTC
TRBJ2-7 - - TRBV28 CANAGTGYYEQYF TGTGCCAACGCCGGAACAGGGTACTACGAGCAGTACTTC
TRBJ2-7 - - TRBV4-1 CASSQVVGTSLYEQCF TGCGCCAGTAGCCAAGTAGTCGGGACAAGCCTCTACGAACAGTGCTTC
TRBJ2-3 - - TRBV12-3/TRBV12-4 CASTKGEQPQYF TGTGCCAGCACCAAGGGGGAACAGCCCCAGTATTTT
TRBJ2-5 TRBD2 - TRBV14 CASSQIGLEETQYF TGTGCCAGCAGCCAAATAGGACTAGAAGAGACCCAATACTTC
TRBJ2-1 TRBD2 few TRBV7-9 CASSEGLAGFVYNEQLF TGTGCCAGCAGCGAGGGACTAGCGGGATTCGTCTACAATGAGCAGCTCTTC
TRBJ1-5 TRBD1 - TRBV6-1 CTSRPTGIQPQHF TGTACCAGCAGGCCGACAGGGATTCAGCCCCAGCATTTT
TRBJ2-4 - - TRBV12-3/TRBV12-4 CVSNLTGGKNIQYF TGTGTCAGCAACCTGACGGGCGGCAAAAACATTCAGTACTTC
TRBJ2-5 TRBD1 - TRBV11-3 CASSSPRTGDKTQYF TGTGCCAGCAGCTCGCCCAGGACAGGCGATAAGACCCAGTACTTC
TRBJ2-7 - - TRBV6-2/TRBV6-3 CASNKTGSNSYEQYF TGTGCCAGCAATAAAACGGGGTCAAACTCCTACGAGCAGTACTTC
TRBJ1-2 - few TRBV6-5 CVSSYSRGEGYGYTF TGTGTCAGCAGTTATTCGAGAGGAGAGGGCTATGGCTACACCTTC
TRBJ2-2 - - TRBV6-2/TRBV6-3 CANNYTNTGELFF TGTGCCAACAATTATACGAACACCGGGGAGCTGTTTTTT
TRBJ1-1 - - TRBV28 CASKGLNTEAFF TGTGCCAGCAAAGGTCTGAATACTGAAGCTTTCTTT
TRBJ1-1 - - TRBV7-3 CACRLTVNTEAFF TGTGCCTGCAGACTCACAGTGAACACTGAAGCTTTCTTT
TRBJ2-5 - - TRBV11-3 CASSLSEETQYF TGTGCCAGCAGCTTATCAGAAGAGACCCAGTACTTC
TRBJ2-1 TRBD1 - TRBV7-6 CASSATGDNEQSF TGTGCCAGCAGCGCCACAGGGGACAATGAGCAGTCCTTC
TRBJ2-3 TRBD1 - TRBV11-1 CASRQTGMVTQYF TGTGCCAGCAGACAGACAGGGATGGTTACGCAGTATTTT
TRBJ2-1 - - TRBV6-2/TRBV6-3 CASSYGRPSEKFF TGTGCCAGCAGTTATGGACGGCCAAGTGAGAAGTTCTTC
TRBJ2-1 - - TRBV5-1 CASTTQPVSLQFF TGCGCCAGCACCACTCAACCGGTTAGCTTGCAGTTCTTC
TRBJ2-3 TRBD2 - TRBV6-1 CASNGTSGRDTQYF TGTGCCAGCAATGGGACTAGCGGGAGAGATACACAGTATTTT
TRBJ1-2 - - TRBV6-9 CASRVPGRQIQPVQNNYGYTF TGTGCCAGCAGGGTACCGGGACGGCAAATCCAGCCGGTTCAGAATAACTATGGCTACACCTTC